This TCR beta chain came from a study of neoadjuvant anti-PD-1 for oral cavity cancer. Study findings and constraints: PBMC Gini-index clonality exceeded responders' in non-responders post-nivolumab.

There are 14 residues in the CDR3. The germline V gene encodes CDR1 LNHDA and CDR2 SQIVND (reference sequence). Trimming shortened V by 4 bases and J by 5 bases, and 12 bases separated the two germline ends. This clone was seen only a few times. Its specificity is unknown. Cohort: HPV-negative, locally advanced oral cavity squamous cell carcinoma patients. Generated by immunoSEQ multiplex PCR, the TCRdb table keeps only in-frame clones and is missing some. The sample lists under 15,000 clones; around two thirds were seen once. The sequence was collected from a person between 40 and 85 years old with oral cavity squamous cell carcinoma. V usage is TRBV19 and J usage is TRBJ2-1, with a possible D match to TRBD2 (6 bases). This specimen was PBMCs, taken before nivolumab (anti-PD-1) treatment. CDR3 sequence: CASSSGGPNNEQFF. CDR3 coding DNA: TGTGCCAGTAGTAGTGGAGGGCCAAACAATGAGCAGTTCTTC.